The rows below give T cell receptor beta chains drawn from one sample of a study of cytotoxic CD8 clonotypes in ibrutinib-treated CLL. Assay: immunoSEQ multiplex PCR; the TCRdb copy retains only in-frame clones and omits some. The sample includes 300,000 to 400,000 clones, about 64% of them seen just once. Sample: PBMCs, taken after 36 months of ibrutinib treatment. Receptor source: a human donor with chronic lymphocytic leukemia. CDR3s include the opening cysteine and the closing phenylalanine or tryptophan. Each record gives: D gene, V gene, J gene, clone size, CDR3 DNA, CDR3 protein. A D gene is named only where the DNA matches it firmly. Rows may omit the clone size; those that give it use once, few, many or a size class.

d_gene: .
v_gene: TRBV5-4
j_gene: TRBJ1-4
abundance: .
CDR3nt: TGTGCCAGCAGCTTCTCCGGGACGTCGGATGCAACTAATGAAAAACTGTTTTTT
CDR3aa: CASSFSGTSDATNEKLFF

d_gene: .
v_gene: TRBV11-2
j_gene: TRBJ2-1
abundance: .
CDR3nt: TGTGCCAGCAGAGGGGGTTCCTTTAATGAGCAGTTCTTC
CDR3aa: CASRGGSFNEQFF

d_gene: .
v_gene: TRBV29-1
j_gene: TRBJ2-3
abundance: .
CDR3nt: TGCAGCGTCGCTCGGAGCACAGATACGCAGTATTTT
CDR3aa: CSVARSTDTQYF

d_gene: .
v_gene: TRBV10-3
j_gene: TRBJ2-5
abundance: once
CDR3nt: TGTGCCATCGGAGGGGGGGGCCAAGAGACCCAGTACTTC
CDR3aa: CAIGGGGQETQYF

d_gene: TRBD1
v_gene: TRBV6-5
j_gene: TRBJ2-1
abundance: .
CDR3nt: TGTGCCAGCAGCCGACAGGGGGGCCTTCTTGGTGAGCAGTTCTTC
CDR3aa: CASSRQGGLLGEQFF

d_gene: TRBD2
v_gene: TRBV15
j_gene: TRBJ2-4
abundance: few
CDR3nt: TGTGCCACCAGCGAGAACTTGGGGCTAGCGGGAGCGTTGGCCAAAAACATTCAGTACTTC
CDR3aa: CATSENLGLAGALAKNIQYF

d_gene: .
v_gene: TRBV23-1
j_gene: TRBJ1-5
abundance: .
CDR3nt: TGCGCCAGCAGTCACAAACAGGGAACCGAGCAGCCCCAGCATTTT
CDR3aa: CASSHKQGTEQPQHF

d_gene: .
v_gene: TRBV6-1
j_gene: TRBJ1-5
abundance: .
CDR3nt: TGTGCCAGCACCAAGGACAGTCTCAATCAGCCCCAGCATTTT
CDR3aa: CASTKDSLNQPQHF

d_gene: .
v_gene: TRBV5-1
j_gene: TRBJ2-1
abundance: .
CDR3nt: TGCGCCAGCAGCTTAGAGGCGGGCCAGCAGTTCTTC
CDR3aa: CASSLEAGQQFF

d_gene: .
v_gene: TRBV27
j_gene: TRBJ2-5
abundance: .
CDR3nt: TGTGCCAGCACATCGGCGACCCAAGAGACCCAGTACTTC
CDR3aa: CASTSATQETQYF

d_gene: TRBD1
v_gene: TRBV4-3
j_gene: TRBJ1-3
abundance: .
CDR3nt: TGCGCCAGCAGCCATTCGACAGGGTCTGGAAACACCATATATTTT
CDR3aa: CASSHSTGSGNTIYF

d_gene: .
v_gene: TRBV7-9
j_gene: TRBJ2-3
abundance: few
CDR3nt: TGTGCCAGCAGCTTAGCGCGGGCAGATACGCAGTATTTT
CDR3aa: CASSLARADTQYF

d_gene: .
v_gene: TRBV27
j_gene: TRBJ2-3
abundance: .
CDR3nt: TGTGCCAGTACGGGGGGACACACAGATACGCAGTATTTT
CDR3aa: CASTGGHTDTQYF

d_gene: TRBD1
v_gene: TRBV7-2
j_gene: TRBJ2-5
abundance: .
CDR3nt: TGTGCCAGCAGCTTCGACAGGGGGCAAGAGACCCAGTACTTC
CDR3aa: CASSFDRGQETQYF

d_gene: .
v_gene: TRBV15
j_gene: TRBJ1-5
abundance: few
CDR3nt: TGTGCCACCAGCAGAGTCCTGGGGAGCAATCAGCCCCAGCATTTT
CDR3aa: CATSRVLGSNQPQHF

d_gene: TRBD2
v_gene: TRBV9
j_gene: TRBJ2-7
abundance: .
CDR3nt: TGTGCCAGCAGCGTAGGGGTCCGTAGCGGGGTTTCCTACGAGCAGTACTTC
CDR3aa: CASSVGVRSGVSYEQYF

d_gene: .
v_gene: TRBV19
j_gene: TRBJ1-1
abundance: few
CDR3nt: TGTGCCAGTAGTATAGTTCCAAACACTGAAGCTTTCTTT
CDR3aa: CASSIVPNTEAFF

d_gene: .
v_gene: TRBV12-5
j_gene: TRBJ1-6
abundance: .
CDR3nt: TGTGCTAGTGGTTTGCTATTTGCTTCACCCCTCCACTTT
CDR3aa: CASGLLFASPLHF

d_gene: .
v_gene: TRBV6-6
j_gene: TRBJ1-5
abundance: few
CDR3nt: TGTGCCAGCAGTTATGGAGGGATCAATCAGCCCCAGCATTTT
CDR3aa: CASSYGGINQPQHF

d_gene: .
v_gene: TRBV5-1
j_gene: TRBJ2-3
abundance: .
CDR3nt: TGCGCCAGCAGCTTGGGGATGGGGGGCCGAGGCACAGATACGCAGTATTTT
CDR3aa: CASSLGMGGRGTDTQYF

d_gene: .
v_gene: TRBV6-5
j_gene: TRBJ1-1
abundance: .
CDR3nt: TGTGCCAGCAGATCGACAGAACGAACTGAAGCTTTCTTT
CDR3aa: CASRSTERTEAFF

d_gene: .
v_gene: TRBV9
j_gene: TRBJ2-1
abundance: .
CDR3nt: TGTGCCAGCAGCGTATCTTGGGGGTTTGCCTACAATGAGCAGTTCTTC
CDR3aa: CASSVSWGFAYNEQFF

d_gene: .
v_gene: TRBV11-2
j_gene: TRBJ2-1
abundance: .
CDR3nt: TGTGCCAGCAGCTTAGGTAGGGTCGCCTACAATGAGCAGTTCTTC
CDR3aa: CASSLGRVAYNEQFF

d_gene: .
v_gene: TRBV4-1
j_gene: TRBJ1-2
abundance: .
CDR3nt: TGCGCCAGCAGCCAAGCCAGGGTGGGGTATGGCTACACCTTC
CDR3aa: CASSQARVGYGYTF

d_gene: TRBD2
v_gene: TRBV7-9
j_gene: TRBJ2-3
abundance: .
CDR3nt: TGTGCCAGCAGCCTAATAGCGGGGCGCACAGATACGCAGTATTTT
CDR3aa: CASSLIAGRTDTQYF

d_gene: .
v_gene: TRBV6-6
j_gene: TRBJ2-7
abundance: few
CDR3nt: TGTGCCAGCTCGGATGCTTCGTCCTACGAGCAGTACTTC
CDR3aa: CASSDASSYEQYF

d_gene: TRBD2
v_gene: TRBV10-3
j_gene: TRBJ2-3
abundance: few
CDR3nt: TGTGCCATCACTAGCGGGAGTATGGATACGCAGTATTTT
CDR3aa: CAITSGSMDTQYF

d_gene: TRBD2
v_gene: TRBV19
j_gene: TRBJ2-4
abundance: few
CDR3nt: TGTGCCAGTAGACCAGCGGGGGCCAAAAACATTCAGTACTTC
CDR3aa: CASRPAGAKNIQYF

d_gene: TRBD1
v_gene: TRBV5-4
j_gene: TRBJ2-7
abundance: once
CDR3nt: TGTGCCAGCAGCTCGACAGGGGGGACCTACGAGCAGTACTTC
CDR3aa: CASSSTGGTYEQYF

d_gene: .
v_gene: TRBV6-1
j_gene: TRBJ1-6
abundance: .
CDR3nt: TGTGCCAGCAGTGGGAGCTCCTATAATTCACCCCTCCACTTT
CDR3aa: CASSGSSYNSPLHF

d_gene: .
v_gene: TRBV15
j_gene: TRBJ1-5
abundance: .
CDR3nt: TGTGCCACCAGCCTCGGACAGTCCAAGAATCAGCCCCAGCATTTT
CDR3aa: CATSLGQSKNQPQHF

d_gene: TRBD2
v_gene: TRBV9
j_gene: TRBJ2-1
abundance: few
CDR3nt: TGTGCCAGCAGCGTTCGTAGCGGGAGACGCAATGAGCAGTTCTTC
CDR3aa: CASSVRSGRRNEQFF

d_gene: .
v_gene: TRBV27
j_gene: TRBJ1-2
abundance: few
CDR3nt: TGTGCCAGCAGTCCGGGGGGCGTCCGGGGCTACACCTTC
CDR3aa: CASSPGGVRGYTF

d_gene: .
v_gene: TRBV7-2
j_gene: TRBJ1-5
abundance: .
CDR3nt: TGTGCCAGCAGCTTAGGGGCAGTTCAGCCCCAGCATTTT
CDR3aa: CASSLGAVQPQHF

d_gene: .
v_gene: TRBV5-1
j_gene: TRBJ2-3
abundance: .
CDR3nt: TGCGCCAGCAGCCCCAGCAGCCCCTACACAGATACGCAGTATTTT
CDR3aa: CASSPSSPYTDTQYF

d_gene: TRBD2
v_gene: TRBV27
j_gene: TRBJ2-7
abundance: .
CDR3nt: TGTGCCAGCAGAACTAGCGGGGGACCTTCCTACGAGCAGTACTTC
CDR3aa: CASRTSGGPSYEQYF

d_gene: .
v_gene: TRBV7-2
j_gene: TRBJ1-2
abundance: .
CDR3nt: TGTGCCAGCAGCTATAACCTCGACAGAGGCTATGGCTACACCTTC
CDR3aa: CASSYNLDRGYGYTF

d_gene: .
v_gene: TRBV14
j_gene: TRBJ2-2
abundance: .
CDR3nt: TGTGCCAGCAGCGTCACCGGGGAGCTGTTTTTT
CDR3aa: CASSVTGELFF

d_gene: .
v_gene: TRBV6-6
j_gene: TRBJ2-7
abundance: .
CDR3nt: TGTGCCAGCAGTGTCACCTACGAGCAGTACTTC
CDR3aa: CASSVTYEQYF

d_gene: TRBD1
v_gene: TRBV28
j_gene: TRBJ2-7
abundance: .
CDR3nt: TGTGCCAGCAGAGGACAGGGTTCCTACGAGCAGTACTTC
CDR3aa: CASRGQGSYEQYF

d_gene: TRBD1
v_gene: TRBV9
j_gene: TRBJ1-2
abundance: .
CDR3nt: TGTGCCAGCAGCGCCGGGGACAGGGGTTCTCATGGCTACACCTTC
CDR3aa: CASSAGDRGSHGYTF

d_gene: TRBD2
v_gene: TRBV5-1
j_gene: TRBJ2-1
abundance: .
CDR3nt: TGCGCCAGCAGCTCAGTAGCGGGGGGTTACAATGAGCAGTTCTTC
CDR3aa: CASSSVAGGYNEQFF

d_gene: .
v_gene: TRBV4-1
j_gene: TRBJ1-6
abundance: .
CDR3nt: TGCGCCAGCAGCCAAGATCTTAACAGGGCGAATTCACCCCTCCACTTT
CDR3aa: CASSQDLNRANSPLHF

d_gene: TRBD1
v_gene: TRBV27
j_gene: TRBJ2-7
abundance: .
CDR3nt: TGTGCCAGCAGTTCGGACAGGCTAGCCTACGAGCAGTACTTC
CDR3aa: CASSSDRLAYEQYF

d_gene: .
v_gene: TRBV6-7
j_gene: TRBJ2-3
abundance: few
CDR3nt: TGTGCCAGCAGCGGATCATGTTCAAGCACAGATACGCAGTATTTT
CDR3aa: CASSGSCSSTDTQYF

d_gene: .
v_gene: TRBV10-3
j_gene: TRBJ1-2
abundance: .
CDR3nt: TGTGCCATCACCGGGGACCGGATGGGCTACACCTTC
CDR3aa: CAITGDRMGYTF

d_gene: .
v_gene: TRBV29-1
j_gene: TRBJ1-2
abundance: .
CDR3nt: TGCAGCGTTCGGGTGACAGGCCCCTACACCTTC
CDR3aa: CSVRVTGPYTF

d_gene: .
v_gene: TRBV7-6
j_gene: TRBJ1-5
abundance: .
CDR3nt: TGTGCCAGCAGCTTGGAAGCTAGCAATCAGCCCCAGCATTTT
CDR3aa: CASSLEASNQPQHF

d_gene: .
v_gene: TRBV27
j_gene: TRBJ1-5
abundance: few
CDR3nt: TGTGCCAGCAGTCATGACACGGTCTCAGGGCCCCAGCATTTT
CDR3aa: CASSHDTVSGPQHF

d_gene: .
v_gene: TRBV13
j_gene: TRBJ2-6
abundance: .
CDR3nt: TGTGCCAGCAGCACCAGAGGACTGGCTGGGGCCAACGTCCTGACTTTC
CDR3aa: CASSTRGLAGANVLTF

d_gene: TRBD2
v_gene: TRBV2
j_gene: TRBJ2-7
abundance: few
CDR3nt: TGTGCCAGCAGAGCGGGAGGCTACGAGCAGTACTTC
CDR3aa: CASRAGGYEQYF

d_gene: .
v_gene: TRBV9
j_gene: TRBJ2-7
abundance: .
CDR3nt: TGTGCCAGCAGCGTAGGGGGGAATGACGAGCAGTACTTC
CDR3aa: CASSVGGNDEQYF

d_gene: TRBD2
v_gene: TRBV4-1
j_gene: TRBJ2-7
abundance: .
CDR3nt: TGCGCCAGCAGCCAGACCGGGACTAGTAACTACGAGCAGTACTTC
CDR3aa: CASSQTGTSNYEQYF

d_gene: TRBD2
v_gene: TRBV13
j_gene: TRBJ2-2
abundance: once
CDR3nt: TGTGCCAGCAGCCCCCAGACTAGCGGGTACACCGGGGAGCTGTTTTTT
CDR3aa: CASSPQTSGYTGELFF

d_gene: .
v_gene: TRBV9
j_gene: TRBJ2-3
abundance: .
CDR3nt: TGTGCCAGCAGCACCGACCCGCGGGTGATAGATACGCAGTATTTT
CDR3aa: CASSTDPRVIDTQYF

d_gene: .
v_gene: TRBV2
j_gene: TRBJ2-7
abundance: few
CDR3nt: TGTGCCAGCAGCCCCCCATTGGGAGGTCCCGAGCAGTACTTC
CDR3aa: CASSPPLGGPEQYF

d_gene: TRBD1
v_gene: TRBV13
j_gene: TRBJ1-2
abundance: few
CDR3nt: TGTGCCAGCAGCCCGGCAACAGGGGCCGCAGGCTACACCTTC
CDR3aa: CASSPATGAAGYTF

d_gene: .
v_gene: TRBV6-5
j_gene: TRBJ2-3
abundance: .
CDR3nt: TGTGCCAGCAGTTTTACCAGGGGCGCGGGGACAGATACGCAGTATTTT
CDR3aa: CASSFTRGAGTDTQYF

d_gene: TRBD1
v_gene: TRBV25-1
j_gene: TRBJ1-2
abundance: .
CDR3nt: TGTGCCAGCAGGGGCATAATCCGACAGGGAGAATATGGCTACACCTTC
CDR3aa: CASRGIIRQGEYGYTF

d_gene: .
v_gene: TRBV2
j_gene: TRBJ1-2
abundance: .
CDR3nt: TGTGCCAGCAGTCGTGGGGGAAGTGGCTACACCTTC
CDR3aa: CASSRGGSGYTF